The 5 T cell receptor beta chains in this list originate from one sample, sequenced in a study of blood T cell repertoires in COVID-19. Here immunoSEQ multiplex PCR was the method, and the copy in TCRdb shows in-frame clones only, minus some. The sample lists hundreds of thousands of clones, about four fifths occurring once. Material: peripheral blood. The origin of the receptors is a man older than 75 with acute or convalescent COVID-19.

The chain uses TRBV14 and TRBJ1-6; D is ambiguous. Trimming took 3 bases from V and 6 from J, leaving 15 bases between them. The CDR3 has 16 amino acids. In germline, CDR1 is SGHDN, CDR2 FVKESK. Here the CDR3 DNA reads TGTGCCAGCAGCCAGAGAGCCGGGATATCTAATTCACCCCTCCACTTT. Residues: CASSQRAGISNSPLHF.

This clone occurred once. The chain couples TRBV30 to TRBJ1-1; 7 nucleotides line up with TRBD1. The germline V gene has CDR1 GTSNPN and CDR2 SVGIG (reference sequence). This CDR3 is built from 13 residues. V was pared by 3 bases and J by 5 bases, with 6 bases of the junction left unmatched. The CDR3 here is CAWRVTGRTEAFF. The CDR3 nucleotides read TGTGCCTGGAGGGTGACAGGGCGAACTGAAGCTTTCTTT.

The table lists this clone with a few counts. The rearrangement uses TRBV11-3 and TRBJ2-2; no firm D call. This CDR3 spans 13 amino acids. The V end lost 5 bases, the J end lost 1 base, and 5 bases lay between the germline ends. Germline V gives CDR1 SGHNT, CDR2 YENEEA. The CDR3 loop is CASSPGNTGELFF. CDR3 DNA: TGTGCCAGCAGCCCAGGGAACACCGGGGAGCTGTTTTTT.

The gene calls are TRBV5-4 and TRBJ2-5; TRBD2 might be the D (7 bases). The V gene lost 7 bases and the J gene lost 5 bases, with 18 bases spanning the gap. Germline V gene sequence: CDR1 SGHNT, CDR2 YYREEE (reference sequence). The CDR3 runs to 14 residues. CDR3 sequence: CASSSRGAYETQYF. Here the CDR3 DNA reads TGTGCCAGCTCCTCTCGGGGGGCCTATGAGACCCAGTACTTC.

This clone has just one count. The rearrangement uses TRBV5-1 and TRBJ2-7; TRBD1 is a possible D gene (6 bases). Germline CDR1 SGHRS, CDR2 YFSETQ. Deletions cut 4 bases from V and 2 bases from J, with 28 bases between. The CDR3 totals 19 residues. DNA for the CDR3: TGCGCCAGCAGCGTGCAACCCTCCGGGACACCAACGTACACCTACGAGCAGTACTTC. Translation gives CASSVQPSGTPTYTYEQYF. The full variable domain, with the rest looked up from reference TRBV5-1 and TRBJ2-7, is KAGVTQTPRYLIKTRGQQVTLSCSPISGHRSVSWYQQTPGQGLQFLFEYFSETQRNKGNFPGRFSGRQFSNSRSEMNVSTLELGDSALYLCASSVQPSGTPTYTYEQYFGPGTRLTVT.